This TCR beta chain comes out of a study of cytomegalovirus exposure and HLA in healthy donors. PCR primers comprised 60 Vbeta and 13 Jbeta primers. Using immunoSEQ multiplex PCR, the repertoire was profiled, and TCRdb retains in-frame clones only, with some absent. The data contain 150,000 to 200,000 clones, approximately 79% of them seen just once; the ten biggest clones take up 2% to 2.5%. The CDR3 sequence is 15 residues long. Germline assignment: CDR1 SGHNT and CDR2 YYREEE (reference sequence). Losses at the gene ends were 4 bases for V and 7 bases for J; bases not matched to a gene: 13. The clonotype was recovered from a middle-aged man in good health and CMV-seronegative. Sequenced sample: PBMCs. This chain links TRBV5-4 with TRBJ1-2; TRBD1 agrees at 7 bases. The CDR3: CASSPIQGDLGGYTF. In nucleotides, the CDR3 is TGTGCCAGCAGCCCAATTCAGGGGGACCTGGGTGGCTACACCTTC.